This T cell receptor (beta chain) originates from a study of cytomegalovirus exposure and HLA in healthy donors. The study, taken as a whole, reports: Analyzed later, association rates of TCRs varied across HLA loci, with DRB1 most and HLA-C fewest. Immune exposure information available was restricted to CMV serostatus. In a later analysis, a missense DCLRE1C variant was linked to TCR beta V- and J-gene trimming.

This clone was counted only a few times. Its cognate antigen is unknown. PCR was performed using 60 Vbeta and 13 Jbeta primers. Produced via immunoSEQ multiplex PCR; TCRdb's table is partial and in-frame only. Of about 93,000 clones listed, around 84% were seen once; the top ten hold about 3%. The sequenced sample was PBMCs. This sequence was found in a woman in her forties in good health and CMV-seronegative.

CDR3 sequence reads: CASSYELGAGNTIYF. The DNA of the CDR3 is TGTGCCAGCAGTTACGAGTTGGGAGCTGGAAACACCATATATTTT. The rearrangement links TRBV6-5 to TRBJ1-3; D gene ambiguous. Trimming removed 2 bases at V and 2 bases at J, with 10 bases between. Germline V gives CDR1 MNHEY, CDR2 SVGAGI. The CDR3 sequence is 15 residues long.